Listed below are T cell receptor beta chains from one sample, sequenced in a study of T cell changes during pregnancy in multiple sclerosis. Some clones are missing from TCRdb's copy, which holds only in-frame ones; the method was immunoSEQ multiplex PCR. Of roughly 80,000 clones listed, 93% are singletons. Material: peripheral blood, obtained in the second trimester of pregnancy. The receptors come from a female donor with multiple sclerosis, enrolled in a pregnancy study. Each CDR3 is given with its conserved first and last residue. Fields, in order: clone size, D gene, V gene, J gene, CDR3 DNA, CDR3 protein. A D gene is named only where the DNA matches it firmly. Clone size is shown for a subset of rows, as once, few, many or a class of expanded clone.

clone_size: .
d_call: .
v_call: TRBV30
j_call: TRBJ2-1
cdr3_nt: TGTGCCTGGATGGTTTGGGGGGTTGGAGGGGAGCAGTTCTTC
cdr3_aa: CAWMVWGVGGEQFF

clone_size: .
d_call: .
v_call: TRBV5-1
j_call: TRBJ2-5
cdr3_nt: TGCGCCAGCAGCGAACTTAACCAAGAGACCCAGTACTTC
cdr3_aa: CASSELNQETQYF

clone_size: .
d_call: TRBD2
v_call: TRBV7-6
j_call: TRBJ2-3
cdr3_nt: TGTGCCAGCAGCACCCGAAGAGGACTAGTCGCAGATACGCAGTATTTT
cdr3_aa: CASSTRRGLVADTQYF

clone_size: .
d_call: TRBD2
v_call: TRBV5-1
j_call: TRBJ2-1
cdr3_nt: TGCGCCAGCAGCTTCCGGGGACTATCGCAGGAGCAGTTCTTC
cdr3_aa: CASSFRGLSQEQFF

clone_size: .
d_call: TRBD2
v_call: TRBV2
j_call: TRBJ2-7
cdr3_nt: TGTGCCAGCAGCCCCGGACTAGCGGGGGATCCCGAGCAGTACTTC
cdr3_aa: CASSPGLAGDPEQYF

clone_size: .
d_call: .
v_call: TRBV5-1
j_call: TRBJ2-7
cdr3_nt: TGCGCCAGCAGCTTGGGGGACTTGACCTACGAGCAGTACTTC
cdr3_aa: CASSLGDLTYEQYF

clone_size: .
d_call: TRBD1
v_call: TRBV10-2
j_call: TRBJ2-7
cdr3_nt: TGCGCCAGCACCCCGGGACAGTTAAACTACGAGCAGTACTTC
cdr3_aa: CASTPGQLNYEQYF

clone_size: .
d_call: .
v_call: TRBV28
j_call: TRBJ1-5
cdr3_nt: TGTGCCAGCAACGGCCAGGGGTTAGGACAGCCCCAGCATTTT
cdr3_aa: CASNGQGLGQPQHF

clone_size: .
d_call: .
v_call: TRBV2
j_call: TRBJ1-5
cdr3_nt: TGTGCCAGCACTGAAGCGCGTCGAGAGGGGGTTCAGCCCCAGCATTTT
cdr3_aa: CASTEARREGVQPQHF

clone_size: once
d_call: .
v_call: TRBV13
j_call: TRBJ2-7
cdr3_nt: TGTGCCAGCAGCCCCGGGGGCTACGAGCAGTACTTC
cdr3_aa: CASSPGGYEQYF

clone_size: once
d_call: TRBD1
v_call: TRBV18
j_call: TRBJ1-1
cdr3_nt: TGTGCCAGCTCACCAGTGGTCAGGGCAGGGGGAAACACTGAAGCTTTCTTT
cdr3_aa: CASSPVVRAGGNTEAFF

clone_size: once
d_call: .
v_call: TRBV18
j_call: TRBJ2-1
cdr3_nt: TGTGCCAGCTCACCCGCCGGGGCGGGGTACAATGAGCAGTTCTTC
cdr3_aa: CASSPAGAGYNEQFF

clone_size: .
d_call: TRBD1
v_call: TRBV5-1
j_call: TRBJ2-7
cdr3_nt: TGCGCCAGCAGCGGTGACAGGGCGCGGGAGCAGTACTTC
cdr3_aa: CASSGDRAREQYF

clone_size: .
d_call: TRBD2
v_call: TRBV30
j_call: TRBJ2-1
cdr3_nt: TGTGCCTGGAGCGGCGGGGGGTGGGGTGAGCAGTTCTTC
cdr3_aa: CAWSGGGWGEQFF

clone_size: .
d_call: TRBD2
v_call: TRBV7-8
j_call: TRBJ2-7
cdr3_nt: TGTGCCAGCAGCCTGCGGGGGGGTCCCTACGAGCAGTACTTC
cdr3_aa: CASSLRGGPYEQYF

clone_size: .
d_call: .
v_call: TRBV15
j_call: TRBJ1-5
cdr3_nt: TGTGCCACCAGCAGGACTAGGGGAAGGCCTCATCAGCCCCAGCATTTT
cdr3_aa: CATSRTRGRPHQPQHF

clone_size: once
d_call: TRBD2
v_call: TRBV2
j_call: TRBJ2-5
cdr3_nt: TGTGCCAGCAGTGATTGGTTAGCGGGGGAAGAGACCCAGTACTTC
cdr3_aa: CASSDWLAGEETQYF

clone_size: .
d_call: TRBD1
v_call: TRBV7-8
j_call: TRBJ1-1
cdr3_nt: TGTGCCAGCAGCTCGGACAGGGGGCTAAAGAACACTGAAGCTTTCTTT
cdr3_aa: CASSSDRGLKNTEAFF

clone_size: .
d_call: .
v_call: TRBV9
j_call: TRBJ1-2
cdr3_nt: TGTGCCAGCACGCTGGGGGCGGTCCAGAAATATGGCTACACCTTC
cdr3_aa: CASTLGAVQKYGYTF

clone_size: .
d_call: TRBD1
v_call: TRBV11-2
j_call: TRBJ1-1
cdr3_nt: TGTGCCAGCAGCACAGGACAGGGTAGCACTGAAGCTTTCTTT
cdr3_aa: CASSTGQGSTEAFF

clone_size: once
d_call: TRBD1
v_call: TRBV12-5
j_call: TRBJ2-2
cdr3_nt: TGTGCTAGTGGTACAGGGGGCGGGACCGGGGAGCTGTTTTTT
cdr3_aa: CASGTGGGTGELFF

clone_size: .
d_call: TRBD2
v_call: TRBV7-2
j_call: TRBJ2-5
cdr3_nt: TGTGCCAGCAGGGCCGGGACTAGCGTCCAAGAGACCCAGTACTTC
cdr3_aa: CASRAGTSVQETQYF